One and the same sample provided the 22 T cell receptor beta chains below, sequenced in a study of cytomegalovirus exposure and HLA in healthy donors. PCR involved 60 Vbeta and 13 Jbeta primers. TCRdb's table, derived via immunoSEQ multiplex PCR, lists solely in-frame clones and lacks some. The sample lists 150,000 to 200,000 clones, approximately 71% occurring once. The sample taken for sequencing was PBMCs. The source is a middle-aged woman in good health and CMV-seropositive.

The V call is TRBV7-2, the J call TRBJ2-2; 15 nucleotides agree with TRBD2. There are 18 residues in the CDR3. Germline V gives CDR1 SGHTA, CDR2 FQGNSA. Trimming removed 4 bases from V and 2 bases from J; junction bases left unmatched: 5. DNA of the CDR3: TGTGCCAGCAGCTCCGGGACTAGCGGGAGGCTCAACACCGGGGAGCTGTTTTTT. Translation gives CASSSGTSGRLNTGELFF.

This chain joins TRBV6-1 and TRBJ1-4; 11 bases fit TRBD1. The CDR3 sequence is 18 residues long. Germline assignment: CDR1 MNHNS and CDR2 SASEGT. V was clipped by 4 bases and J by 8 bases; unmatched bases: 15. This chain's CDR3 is CASSARTGGVPTTEKLFF. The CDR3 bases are TGTGCCAGCAGTGCGCGGACAGGGGGCGTCCCTACGACGGAAAAACTGTTTTTT.

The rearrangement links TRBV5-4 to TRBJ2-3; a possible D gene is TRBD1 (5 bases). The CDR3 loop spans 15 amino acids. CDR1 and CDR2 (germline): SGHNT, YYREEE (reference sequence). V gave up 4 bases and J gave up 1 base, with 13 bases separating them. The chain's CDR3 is CASSGSGQRTDTQYF. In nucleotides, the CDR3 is TGTGCCAGCAGCGGATCAGGGCAACGCACAGATACGCAGTATTTT.

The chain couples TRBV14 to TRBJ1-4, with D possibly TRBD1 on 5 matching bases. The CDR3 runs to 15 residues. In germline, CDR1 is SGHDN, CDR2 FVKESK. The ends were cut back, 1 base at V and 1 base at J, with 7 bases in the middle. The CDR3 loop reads CASSQARGTNEKLFF. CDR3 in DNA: TGTGCCAGCAGCCAAGCAAGGGGAACTAATGAAAAACTGTTTTTT.

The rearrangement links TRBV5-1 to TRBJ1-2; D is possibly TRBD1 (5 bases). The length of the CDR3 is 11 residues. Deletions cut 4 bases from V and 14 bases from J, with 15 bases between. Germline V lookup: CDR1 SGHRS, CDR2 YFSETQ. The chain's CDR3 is CASSLLEDITF. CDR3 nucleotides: TGCGCCAGCAGCCTCCTCGAGGACATTACCTTC.

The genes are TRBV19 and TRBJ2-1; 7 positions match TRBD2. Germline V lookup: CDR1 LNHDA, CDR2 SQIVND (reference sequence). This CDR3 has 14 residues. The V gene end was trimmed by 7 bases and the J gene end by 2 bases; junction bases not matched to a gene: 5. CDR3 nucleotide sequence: TGTGCCAGTACCCCAGCGGGACCCTACAATGAGCAGTTCTTC. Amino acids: CASTPAGPYNEQFF.

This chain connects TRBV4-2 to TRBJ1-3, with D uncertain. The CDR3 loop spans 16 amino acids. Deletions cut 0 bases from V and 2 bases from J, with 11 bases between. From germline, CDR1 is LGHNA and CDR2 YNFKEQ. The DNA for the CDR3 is TGTGCCAGCAGCCAAGATCGGCGGGCCGCTGGAAACACCATATATTTT. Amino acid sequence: CASSQDRRAAGNTIYF.

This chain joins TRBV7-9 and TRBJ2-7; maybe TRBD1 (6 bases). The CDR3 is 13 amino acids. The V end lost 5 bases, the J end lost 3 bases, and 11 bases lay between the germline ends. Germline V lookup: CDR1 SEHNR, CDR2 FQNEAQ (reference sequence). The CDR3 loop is CASSQDSVYEQYF. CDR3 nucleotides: TGTGCCAGCAGCCAGGACAGCGTCTACGAGCAGTACTTC.

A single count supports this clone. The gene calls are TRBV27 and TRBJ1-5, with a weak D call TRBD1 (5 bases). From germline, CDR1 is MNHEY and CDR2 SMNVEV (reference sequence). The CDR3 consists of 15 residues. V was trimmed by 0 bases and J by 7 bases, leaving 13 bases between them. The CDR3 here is CASSLSSGFGQPQHF. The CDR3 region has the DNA TGTGCCAGCAGTTTATCTTCAGGGTTTGGGCAGCCCCAGCATTTT.

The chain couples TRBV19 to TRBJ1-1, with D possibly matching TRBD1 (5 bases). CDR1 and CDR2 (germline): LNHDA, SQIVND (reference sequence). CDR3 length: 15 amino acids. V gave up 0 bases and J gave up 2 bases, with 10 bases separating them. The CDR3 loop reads CASSIEHRINTEAFF. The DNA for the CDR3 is TGTGCCAGTAGTATAGAACACAGGATAAACACTGAAGCTTTCTTT.

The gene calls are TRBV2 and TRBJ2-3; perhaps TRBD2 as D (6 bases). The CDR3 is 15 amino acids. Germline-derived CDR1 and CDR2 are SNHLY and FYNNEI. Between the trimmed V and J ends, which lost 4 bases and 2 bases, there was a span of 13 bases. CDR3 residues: CASSARGPDTDTQYF. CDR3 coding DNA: TGTGCCAGCAGTGCGCGGGGCCCGGACACAGATACGCAGTATTTT.

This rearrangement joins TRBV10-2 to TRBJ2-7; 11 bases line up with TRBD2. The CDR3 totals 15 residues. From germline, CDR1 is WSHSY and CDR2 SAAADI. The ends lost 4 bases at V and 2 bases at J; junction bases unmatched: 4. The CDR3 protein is CASSGGTSGTYEQYF. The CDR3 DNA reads TGCGCCAGCAGTGGGGGGACTAGCGGAACCTACGAGCAGTACTTC.

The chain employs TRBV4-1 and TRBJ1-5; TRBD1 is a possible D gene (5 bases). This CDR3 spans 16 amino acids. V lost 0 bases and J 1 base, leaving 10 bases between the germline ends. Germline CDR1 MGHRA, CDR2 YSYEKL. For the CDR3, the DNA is TGCGCCAGCAGCCAAGAACAGGTTCGGAGCAATCAGCCCCAGCATTTT. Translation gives CASSQEQVRSNQPQHF.

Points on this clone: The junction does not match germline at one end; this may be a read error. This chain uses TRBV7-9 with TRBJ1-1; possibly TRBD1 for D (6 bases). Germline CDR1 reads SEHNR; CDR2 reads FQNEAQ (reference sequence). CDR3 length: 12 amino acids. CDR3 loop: CSSSLQDRGAFF. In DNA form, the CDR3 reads TGTTCCAGCAGCTTACAGGACAGAGGAGCTTTCTTT. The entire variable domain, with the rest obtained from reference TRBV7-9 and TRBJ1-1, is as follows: DTGVSQNPRHKITKRGQNVTFRCDPISEHNRLYWYRQTLGQGPEFLTYFQNEAQLEKSRLLSDRFSAERPKGSFSTLEIQRTEQGDSAMYLCSSSLQDRGAFFGQGTRLTVV.

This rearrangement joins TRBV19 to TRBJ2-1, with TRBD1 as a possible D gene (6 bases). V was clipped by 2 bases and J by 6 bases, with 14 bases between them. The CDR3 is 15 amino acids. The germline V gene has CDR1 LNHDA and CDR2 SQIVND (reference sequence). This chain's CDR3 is CASSIFAGAVNEQFF. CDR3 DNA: TGTGCCAGTAGTATATTTGCAGGGGCGGTCAATGAGCAGTTCTTC.

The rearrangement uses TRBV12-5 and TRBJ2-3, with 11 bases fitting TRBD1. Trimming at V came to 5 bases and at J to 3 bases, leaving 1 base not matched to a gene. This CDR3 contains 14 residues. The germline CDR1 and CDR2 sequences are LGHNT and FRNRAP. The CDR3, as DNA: TGTGCTAGTGGTGGGACAGGGGGGACAGATACGCAGTATTTT. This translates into CASGGTGGTDTQYF.

CDR3 DNA sequence: TGTGCCAGCTCACCTATAGCGGGATCTCAGGACGGGGAGCTGTTTTTT. Its translation: CASSPIAGSQDGELFF. The chain recombines TRBV18 with TRBJ2-2; 8 nucleotides agree with TRBD2. CDR3 length equals 16 residues. V dropped 3 bases and J dropped 7; count of bases not matched to a gene: 10. Germline V lookup: CDR1 KGHSH, CDR2 LQKENI.

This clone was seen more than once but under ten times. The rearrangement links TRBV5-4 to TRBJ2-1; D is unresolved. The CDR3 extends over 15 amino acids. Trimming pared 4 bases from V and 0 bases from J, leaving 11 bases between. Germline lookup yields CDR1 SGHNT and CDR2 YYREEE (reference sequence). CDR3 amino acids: CASSQQPSSYNEQFF. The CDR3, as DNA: TGTGCCAGCAGCCAACAGCCGAGCTCCTACAATGAGCAGTTCTTC.

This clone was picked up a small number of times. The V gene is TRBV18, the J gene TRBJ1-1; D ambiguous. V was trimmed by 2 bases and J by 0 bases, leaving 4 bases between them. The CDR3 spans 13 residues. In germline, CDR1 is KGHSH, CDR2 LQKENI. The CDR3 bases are TGTGCCAGCTCACCAGAGGTGAACACTGAAGCTTTCTTT. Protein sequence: CASSPEVNTEAFF.

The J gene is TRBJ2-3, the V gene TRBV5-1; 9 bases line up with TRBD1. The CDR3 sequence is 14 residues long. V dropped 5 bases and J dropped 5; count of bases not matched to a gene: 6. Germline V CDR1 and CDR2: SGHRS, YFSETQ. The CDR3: CASSEQGAGDTQYF. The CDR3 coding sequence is TGCGCCAGCAGTGAACAGGGGGCAGGAGATACGCAGTATTTT.

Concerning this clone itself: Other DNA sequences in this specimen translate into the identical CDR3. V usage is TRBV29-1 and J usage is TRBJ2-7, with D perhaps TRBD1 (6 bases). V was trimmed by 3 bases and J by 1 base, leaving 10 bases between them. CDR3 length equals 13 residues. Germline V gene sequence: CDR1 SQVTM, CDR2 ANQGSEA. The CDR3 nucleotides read TGCAGCGTTGAGTCGGACAGTTCCTACGAGCAGTACTTC. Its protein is CSVESDSSYEQYF.

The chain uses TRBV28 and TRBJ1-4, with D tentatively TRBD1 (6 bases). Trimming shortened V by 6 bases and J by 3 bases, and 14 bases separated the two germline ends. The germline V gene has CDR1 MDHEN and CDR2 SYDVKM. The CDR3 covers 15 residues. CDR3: CASSRVTGSNEKLFF. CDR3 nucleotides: TGTGCCAGCAGCCGGGTGACAGGCTCTAATGAAAAACTGTTTTTT.